Below, 26 T cell receptor beta chains from the same sample are listed, as sequenced in a study of response to subunit inactivated influenza vaccine. TCRdb ran MiXCR on the RT-PCR reads and lists one entry per CDR3 protein. The repertoire has around 790,000 distinct CDR3 sequences, 21% of them found once; the top ten carry roughly 10%. This material consisted of PBMCs from blood, taken about 5 days after vaccination. These receptors were taken from a man in his fifties who received an inactivated influenza vaccine.

This clonotype was recorded many times. The chain's CDR3 is CASRRTGANYGYTF. Here the CDR3 DNA reads TGTGCCAGCAGGCGAACAGGGGCAAACTATGGCTACACCTTC. The chain links TRBV28 to TRBJ1-2; 7 bases map to TRBD1. Germline trimming cut 6 bases from V and 2 bases from J; bases unmatched to any gene: 6. Germline V gene sequence: CDR1 MDHEN, CDR2 SYDVKM. CDR3 length equals 14 residues.

This clonotype has more than one count but fewer than ten. V is TRBV7-6 and J is TRBJ2-1; D perhaps matches TRBD1 (6 bases). The germline gives CDR1 SGHVS, CDR2 FNYEAQ. V lost 2 bases to trimming and J lost 8 bases, with 16 bases between them. CDR3 length equals 15 residues. The CDR3 sequence: CASSLQGLRSHEQFF. CDR3 in DNA: TGTGCCAGCAGCTTACAGGGGTTACGATCGCATGAGCAGTTCTTC.

CDR3 nucleotide sequence: TGCAGTGCTAGAGATTTCGTTAGCACAGATACGCAGTATTTT. This sequence encodes CSARDFVSTDTQYF. The rearrangement uses TRBV20-1 and TRBJ2-3; D unresolved. Trimming left V 0 bases short and J 0 bases short, with 7 bases between. The CDR3 runs 14 residues. Germline CDR1 reads DFQATT; CDR2 reads SNEGSKA (reference sequence).

The chain combines TRBV21-1 with TRBJ2-7; TRBD1 is taken as the D call from the table, unchecked against the DNA. TRBV21-1 represents a pseudogene. This CDR3 is 15 amino acids long. The CDR3: CASSKGRGASYEQYF. The CDR3 DNA is TGTGCCAGCAGCAAAGGCAGGGGGGCGTCCTACGAGCAGTACTTC.

The chain uses TRBV7-2 and TRBJ2-1; D remains ambiguous. CDR1 SGHTA and CDR2 FQGNSA come from the germline V gene. V was shortened by 8 bases and J by 0 bases, with 14 bases between the two germline ends. This CDR3 region has 15 residues. The CDR3 here is CASRSGRSSYNEQFF. CDR3 DNA sequence: TGTGCCAGCCGCTCGGGCCGGAGCTCCTACAATGAGCAGTTCTTC.

This clonotype was counted a few times. This chain joins TRBV20-1 and TRBJ2-3; no clear D gene. Germline V gene lookup returns CDR1 DFQATT and CDR2 SNEGSKA (reference sequence). The CDR3 consists of 14 residues. Trimming pared 1 base from V and 0 bases from J, leaving 8 bases between. The DNA of the CDR3 is TGCAGTGCTAGAGCAATTCGTAGCACAGATACGCAGTATTTT. This translates into CSARAIRSTDTQYF.

The rearrangement links TRBV6-5 to TRBJ2-7; D is unclear. The CDR3 extends over 11 amino acids. Germline V gene data show CDR1 as MNHEY and CDR2 as SVGAGI. The germline V and J ends were trimmed by 7 bases and 6 bases, with 10 bases remaining between them. The CDR3 coding sequence is TGTGCCAGCATTTCTGGATCCGAGCAGTACTTC. It is translated as CASISGSEQYF.

This chain links TRBV7-2 with TRBJ2-3; 14 bases align to TRBD2. CDR3 size: 16 residues. Germline CDR1 is SGHTA and CDR2 is FQGNSA. V shed 5 bases, J shed 5 bases, and the junction held 6 bases outside the gene matches. The CDR3 sequence is CASSRRLAGGEDTQYF. The CDR3 DNA follows: TGTGCCAGCAGCCGACGACTAGCGGGAGGGGAAGATACGCAGTATTTT.

V gene TRBV20-1 combines with J gene TRBJ1-1; D ambiguous. Germline V gives CDR1 DFQATT, CDR2 SNEGSKA (reference sequence). The CDR3 runs to 14 residues. V dropped 5 bases and J dropped 0 bases, with 13 bases sitting between them. Here the CDR3 DNA reads TGCAGTGCTGATGACGGCCCCCTGAACACTGAAGCTTTCTTT. The encoded protein is CSADDGPLNTEAFF.

This clonotype has a handful of counts. The chain recombines TRBV12-3 or TRBV12-4 with TRBJ2-2, with D uncertain. This CDR3 is 13 amino acids long. V was clipped by 5 bases and J by 3 bases, with 7 bases between them. The CDR3 is CASSPFDTGELFF. In nucleotides, the CDR3 is TGTGCCAGCAGTCCCTTCGACACCGGGGAGCTGTTTTTT.

This clonotype has more than one count but fewer than ten. The chain recombines TRBV28 with TRBJ2-7; D is undetermined. This CDR3 is 14 amino acids long. CDR1 is MDHEN, CDR2 SYDVKM, per germline. Trimming removed 4 bases at V and 0 bases at J, with 10 bases between. The CDR3 loop reads CASSSLRSSYEQYF. For the CDR3, the DNA is TGTGCCAGCAGTTCACTCAGGAGCTCCTACGAGCAGTACTTC.

The chain joins TRBV20-1 to TRBJ2-5; 9 bases agree with TRBD2. Germline CDR1 and CDR2: DFQATT and SNEGSKA (reference sequence). CDR3 length: 14 residues. V dropped 4 bases and J dropped 3; count of bases not matched to a gene: 6. The CDR3, as DNA: TGCAGTGCTATTAGCGGGGGAGGAGAAGAGACCCAGTACTTC. Protein sequence: CSAISGGGEETQYF.

In its sample, this clonotype was seen a few times. V gene TRBV12-3 or TRBV12-4 combines with J gene TRBJ2-1; 10 positions agree with TRBD2. This CDR3 comprises 16 residues. The V and J ends lost 4 bases and 7 bases, in that order; junction bases with no gene match: 10. The CDR3 bases are TGTGCCAGCAGTTCTCTCGGACTAGCGGTTGTTAATGAGCAGTTCTTC. Translating it yields CASSSLGLAVVNEQFF.

This clonotype has more than one count but fewer than ten. The chain combines TRBV7-9 with TRBJ1-1, with no clear D. Trimming removed 1 base from V and 1 base from J, with 13 bases in between. Germline loops: CDR1 SEHNR, CDR2 FQNEAQ (reference sequence). This CDR3 region has 16 residues. CDR3 region: CASSLVVSDENTEAFF. CDR3 DNA sequence: TGTGCCAGCAGCTTAGTAGTGTCCGATGAGAACACTGAAGCTTTCTTT.

The V call is TRBV6-7, the J call TRBJ2-3, with D unresolved. Being an ORF, TRBV6-7 has a function that is uncertain. V dropped 6 bases and J dropped 5 bases, with 6 bases sitting between them. CDR3 length: 11 residues. CDR3 in DNA: TGTGCCAGCAGGAGAAGAGATACGCAGTATTTT. Translated: CASRRRDTQYF.

The chain employs TRBV4-1 and TRBJ1-1, with 9 bases aligning to TRBD1. Germline trimming cut 6 bases from V and 7 bases from J; bases unmatched to any gene: 6. Germline loops: CDR1 MGHRA, CDR2 YSYEKL. The CDR3 is 13 amino acids. CDR3 sequence: CASSRQGVSEAFF. In DNA, the CDR3 is TGCGCCAGCAGTCGACAGGGGGTTAGTGAAGCTTTCTTT.

This clonotype was observed a few times. The chain couples TRBV5-1 to TRBJ2-3; D unresolved. The CDR3 is 14 amino acids. In germline, CDR1 is SGHRS, CDR2 YFSETQ. V gave up 4 bases and J gave up 5 bases, with 14 bases separating them. The CDR3 loop reads CASSREQKGDTQYF. In nucleotides, the CDR3 is TGCGCCAGCAGCAGGGAACAGAAAGGAGATACGCAGTATTTT.

The chain uses TRBV12-3 or TRBV12-4 and TRBJ2-1; D unresolved. V gave up 1 base and J gave up 9 bases, with 4 bases separating them. The CDR3 covers 11 residues. CDR3 bases: TGTGCCAGCAGTTTAGAAGCTGAGCAGTTCTTC. It is translated as CASSLEAEQFF.

This clonotype was recorded a few times. The chain carries TRBV12-3 or TRBV12-4 and TRBJ1-1; the D gene is possibly TRBD1 (5 bases). The CDR3 is made up of 15 amino acids. V was shortened by 0 bases and J by 1 base, with 9 bases between the two germline ends. The CDR3 nucleotides are TGTGCCAGCAGTTTAGCCCAGGGACGGAACACTGAAGCTTTCTTT. It yields the protein CASSLAQGRNTEAFF.

The rearrangement joins TRBV4-3 to TRBJ2-1; D unclear. CDR3 length equals 13 residues. Trimming pared 1 base from V and 5 bases from J, leaving 6 bases between. The germline V gene encodes CDR1 LGHNA and CDR2 YSLEER. CDR3 in amino acids: CASSQVWNNEQFF. CDR3 nucleotides: TGCGCCAGCAGCCAAGTATGGAACAATGAGCAGTTCTTC.

This CDR3 reads CASTELAGGYNEQFF. The CDR3, as DNA: TGTGCCAGCACCGAACTAGCGGGGGGCTACAATGAGCAGTTCTTC. The chain has TRBV12-3 or TRBV12-4 and TRBJ2-1, with 12 bases fitting TRBD2. J gave up 3 bases and V 7 bases, and 4 bases lay outside the gene matches. There are 15 residues in the CDR3.

This clonotype was detected only a few times. The genes are TRBV6-1 and TRBJ1-1; D may be TRBD1 (6 bases). The CDR3 totals 15 residues. Trimming took off 5 bases at V and 1 base at J, with 14 bases between the two ends. Germline assignment: CDR1 MNHNS and CDR2 SASEGT. The CDR3 reads CASSRSLGQNTEAFF. The CDR3 DNA reads TGTGCCAGCAGTCGGTCCCTGGGACAGAACACTGAAGCTTTCTTT.

In this sample, this clonotype turned up a few times. This chain links TRBV20-1 with TRBJ2-7; D is undetermined. CDR3 length equals 14 residues. V was cut by 1 base and J by 2 bases, with 12 bases left in between. CDR1 and CDR2 (germline): DFQATT, SNEGSKA (reference sequence). The CDR3: CSARGALGAYEQYF. The CDR3, as DNA: TGCAGTGCTAGAGGGGCGCTTGGGGCCTACGAGCAGTACTTC.

The gene calls are TRBV24-1 and TRBJ1-1, with D unclear. V was trimmed by 5 bases and J by 5 bases, leaving 11 bases between them. Germline V gene data show CDR1 as KGHDR and CDR2 as SFDVKD. The CDR3 spans 13 residues. The DNA of the CDR3 is TGTGCCACCAGTGCGGCGGGAGGGACTGAAGCTTTCTTT. This gives the protein CATSAAGGTEAFF.

This clonotype was counted a few times. The chain employs TRBV10-3 and TRBJ2-5, with 8 bases aligning to TRBD2. Germline V CDR1 and CDR2: ENHRY, SYGVKD. CDR3 length: 14 residues. V was pared by 6 bases and J by 5 bases, with 8 bases of the junction left unmatched. Written as DNA, the CDR3 is TGTGCCATCAGCGGGGGGGCATTGAGTGAGACCCAGTACTTC. This encodes CAISGGALSETQYF.

The chain links TRBV24-1 to TRBJ2-2; 9 bases are a match to TRBD1. Germline values: CDR1 KGHDR, CDR2 SFDVKD. CDR3 size: 17 residues. J was trimmed by 1 base and V by 3 bases; bases with no gene match: 5. The CDR3 region is CATSDPPGQGNTGELFF. The CDR3 nucleotides read TGTGCCACCAGTGATCCTCCGGGACAGGGGAACACCGGGGAGCTGTTTTTT.